This entry describes one T cell receptor beta chain. The entry originates in a study of blood T cell repertoires in COVID-19. Individuals aged about 18 to 100 years were recruited from fewer than 25 US areas. Cohort assignment relied on participant-reported clinical history. Each recovered donor of Cohort 3 presented with two negative PCRs, clearance, or symptom resolution. Source study methods: Scientists estimated how many nucleated cells there were by amplifying reference gene primers. TCRdb keeps only in-frame clones here, not all; method: immunoSEQ multiplex PCR. For V, J and clone size, that table is used; D and trimming come from the DNA. The sample includes over 350,000 clones, around nine tenths of them seen just once. The source material was PBMCs or T cells enriched from blood (not recorded which). The receptor was isolated from a woman aged 18 to 35 who had recovered from COVID-19.

CDR3 in amino acids: CASSLDTTPGQFF. Here the CDR3 DNA reads TGCGCCAGCAGCTTGGACACTACACCCGGGCAGTTCTTC. The chain joins TRBV5-1 to TRBJ2-1; no firm D call. Germline CDR1 reads SGHRS; CDR2 reads YFSETQ. There are 13 residues in the CDR3. Trimming shortened V by 0 bases and J by 12 bases, and 13 bases separated the two germline ends.